Each of the 26 T cell receptor beta chains below was sequenced from the same sample in a study of PD-1 blockade in mismatch repair-deficient tumors. Profiling relied on immunoSEQ multiplex PCR, and the TCRdb table lists in-frame clones only, not all of them. The sample lists fewer than 60,000 clones, approximately 80% occurring once. Sequencing was performed on PBMCs, taken before pembrolizumab treatment. Every receptor here comes from an adult with mismatch repair-deficient cancer.

The genes are TRBV29-1 and TRBJ2-1, with D possibly TRBD1 on 6 matching bases. Trimming removed 6 bases at V and 7 bases at J, with 13 bases between. Germline V CDR1 and CDR2: SQVTM, ANQGSEA. The CDR3 extends over 12 amino acids. Here the CDR3 reads CSVGKTGNEQFF. The CDR3 DNA is TGCAGCGTCGGCAAGACAGGAAATGAGCAGTTCTTC.

This chain connects TRBV7-2 to TRBJ2-5; possible D gene TRBD2, 6 bases. From germline, CDR1 is SGHTA and CDR2 FQGNSA. V lost 1 base to trimming and J lost 0 bases, with 15 bases between them. This CDR3 has 17 residues. The CDR3 region is CASSLEPAGGYQETQYF. The CDR3 bases are TGTGCCAGCAGCTTAGAGCCAGCGGGTGGGTACCAAGAGACCCAGTACTTC.

The gene calls are TRBV6-6 and TRBJ2-2, with TRBD2 matching 8 bases. CDR1 MNHNY and CDR2 SVGAGI come from the germline V gene (reference sequence). The CDR3 spans 16 residues. The junction had 10 bases not matched to a gene; V was cut back by 4 bases and J by 6 bases. CDR3 nucleotides: TGTGCCAGCAGTTTACTAGCGGTACGGGCCGCCGGGGAGCTGTTTTTT. It encodes CASSLLAVRAAGELFF.

V gene TRBV6-5 combines with J gene TRBJ1-2; D not certain. Germline V lookup: CDR1 MNHEY, CDR2 SVGAGI. Deletions cut 3 bases from V and 8 bases from J, with 4 bases between. The CDR3 length is 10 residues. The CDR3 loop is CASSYSGYTF. The CDR3, as DNA: TGTGCCAGCAGTTATAGCGGCTACACCTTC.

This clone occurred a few times. The chain links TRBV9 to TRBJ2-2; D unresolved. V was trimmed by 4 bases and J by 5 bases, leaving 12 bases between them. CDR1 and CDR2 (germline): SGDLS, YYNGEE. The CDR3 sequence is 14 residues long. CDR3 loop: CASSSLLGTGELFF. CDR3 sequence (DNA): TGTGCCAGCAGCTCATTACTGGGGACCGGGGAGCTGTTTTTT. Based on the CDR3 plus reference TRBV9 and TRBJ2-2, the full variable domain is DSGVTQTPKHLITATGQRVTLRCSPRSGDLSVYWYQQSLDQGLQFLIQYYNGEERAKGNILERFSAQQFPDLHSELNLSSLELGDSALYFCASSSLLGTGELFFGEGSRLTVL.

V gene TRBV30 combines with J gene TRBJ2-6; D gene uncertain. This CDR3 spans 13 amino acids. V lost 3 bases, J lost 1 base, and 4 bases lay in between. Per germline, CDR1 GTSNPN and CDR2 SVGIG (reference sequence). CDR3 amino acids: CAWSPSGANVLTF. As DNA, the CDR3 is TGTGCCTGGAGCCCTTCTGGGGCCAACGTCCTGACTTTC.

V is TRBV12-5 and J is TRBJ1-1; D is unclear. This CDR3 has 15 residues. The V end lost 1 base, the J end lost 1 base, and 10 bases lay between the germline ends. CDR1 and CDR2 from the germline V gene are LGHNT and FRNRAP. CDR3 DNA sequence: TGTGCTAGTGGTTTGGGGGTGGCGACGAACACTGAAGCTTTCTTT. Protein sequence: CASGLGVATNTEAFF.

The V gene is TRBV30, the J gene TRBJ2-1; 10 bases fit TRBD2. This CDR3 is 13 amino acids long. V was clipped by 6 bases and J by 8 bases; unmatched bases: 7. The germline gives CDR1 GTSNPN, CDR2 SVGIG (reference sequence). CDR3 in amino acids: CACSSGSRDEQFF. The CDR3, as DNA: TGTGCCTGTTCTAGCGGGAGTCGCGATGAGCAGTTCTTC.

The V gene is TRBV6-6, the J gene TRBJ2-7; D gene ambiguous. Germline V gene data show CDR1 as MNHNY and CDR2 as SVGAGI (reference sequence). The CDR3 extends over 16 amino acids. V was clipped by 5 bases and J by 2 bases, with 19 bases between them. CDR3 loop: CASSPHPGRGTYEQYF. In DNA, the CDR3 is TGTGCCAGCAGTCCCCACCCGGGTCGCGGCACCTACGAGCAGTACTTC.

The genes are TRBV19 and TRBJ1-5; maybe TRBD1 (5 bases). Germline CDR1 LNHDA, CDR2 SQIVND (reference sequence). This CDR3 has 15 residues. Trimming pared 7 bases from V and 6 bases from J, leaving 19 bases between. CDR3 sequence reads: CASTPKVGVGQPQHF. The CDR3 bases are TGTGCCAGTACCCCAAAGGTAGGGGTTGGTCAGCCCCAGCATTTT.

In its sample, this clone was seen once. CDR3: CASSLAGLGYNEQFF. CDR3 nucleotides: TGTGCCAGCAGCCTAGCAGGACTAGGTTACAATGAGCAGTTCTTC. The J gene is TRBJ2-1, the V gene TRBV11-2, with 7 bases identical to TRBD2. Germline CDR1 SGHAT, CDR2 FQNNGV. The J segment lost 4 bases and the V segment lost 5 bases, leaving 8 bases of the junction unmatched. The CDR3 is 15 residues long.

The J gene is TRBJ2-1, the V gene TRBV2; D unresolved. Trimming pared 6 bases from V and 9 bases from J, leaving 15 bases between. Germline CDR1 and CDR2: SNHLY and FYNNEI. The CDR3 spans 13 residues. The CDR3 sequence is CASRPEIGTEQFF. DNA of the CDR3: TGTGCCAGCAGGCCGGAGATAGGTACTGAGCAGTTCTTC. Combining the CDR3 with reference TRBV2 and TRBJ2-1 gives the whole variable domain EPEVTQTPSHQVTQMGQEVILRCVPISNHLYFYWYRQILGQKVEFLVSFYNNEISEKSEIFDDQFSVERPDGSNFTLKIRSTKLEDSAMYFCASRPEIGTEQFFGPGTRLTVL.

The chain couples TRBV18 to TRBJ1-1; D gene unclear. CDR1 is KGHSH, CDR2 LQKENI, per germline. The CDR3 sequence is 13 residues long. Trimming shortened V by 2 bases and J by 1 base, and 5 bases separated the two germline ends. The CDR3 nucleotides are TGTGCCAGCTCACCAGCGGGGAACACTGAAGCTTTCTTT. Translation gives CASSPAGNTEAFF.

The chain's CDR3 is CASSRPPEVTEAFF. CDR3 nucleotides: TGTGCCAGCAGTCGACCTCCGGAGGTCACTGAAGCTTTCTTT. This chain joins TRBV2 and TRBJ1-1, with unresolved D. V lost 5 bases and J lost 4, with 14 bases in between. Germline CDR1 reads SNHLY; CDR2 reads FYNNEI. This CDR3 spans 14 amino acids.

The chain couples TRBV6-6 to TRBJ2-7; 10 nucleotides match TRBD1. Germline trimming cut 5 bases from V and 6 bases from J; bases unmatched to any gene: 1. CDR3 length: 12 residues. Germline loops: CDR1 MNHNY, CDR2 SVGAGI (reference sequence). The CDR3 loop reads CASSDRGLEQYF. In DNA form, the CDR3 reads TGTGCCAGCAGTGACAGGGGGCTCGAGCAGTACTTC.

This clone came up a few times. V is TRBV9 and J is TRBJ2-3, with 12 bases aligning to TRBD2. This CDR3 region has 19 residues. Germline V gives CDR1 SGDLS, CDR2 YYNGEE. Trimming removed 3 bases from V and 0 bases from J; junction bases left unmatched: 11. The CDR3 reads CASSAKTRGTSGSTDTQYF. The CDR3 nucleotides are TGTGCCAGCAGCGCCAAGACCAGGGGGACTAGCGGGAGCACAGATACGCAGTATTTT.

Concerning this clone itself: A junction end diverges from the germline sequence, so it may reflect a read error. This chain uses TRBV5-6 with TRBJ2-1; 9 bases map to TRBD2. Per the germline V gene, CDR1 is SGHDT and CDR2 is YYEEEE. The length of the CDR3 is 14 residues. For the CDR3, the DNA is TGCTCGTCAAGGCCAGCGGGAGGCTACAATGAGCAGTTCTTC. Residues: CSSRPAGGYNEQFF.

The chain couples TRBV19 to TRBJ1-1; D is perhaps TRBD1 (6 bases). Trimming took 7 bases from V and 5 from J, leaving 17 bases between them. Germline V gene sequence: CDR1 LNHDA, CDR2 SQIVND (reference sequence). The CDR3 contains 14 residues. The CDR3 reads CASTLPGRGTEAFF. The CDR3 region has the DNA TGTGCCAGTACCCTCCCCGGGAGGGGGACTGAAGCTTTCTTT. Drawing the rest from reference TRBV19 and TRBJ1-1, the complete variable domain is DGGITQSPKYLFRKEGQNVTLSCEQNLNHDAMYWYRQDPGQGLRLIYYSQIVNDFQKGDIAEGYSVSREKKESFPLTVTSAQKNPTAFYLCASTLPGRGTEAFFGQGTRLTVV.

This chain connects TRBV30 to TRBJ2-6; TRBD1 might be the D (5 bases). V lost 2 bases and J 4 bases, leaving 9 bases between the germline ends. This CDR3 is 14 amino acids long. Germline CDR1 reads GTSNPN; CDR2 reads SVGIG (reference sequence). CDR3 protein: CAWSSGAGANVLTF. The CDR3 DNA is TGTGCCTGGAGTAGTGGGGCAGGGGCCAACGTCCTGACTTTC. The full variable domain, its missing parts supplied by reference TRBV30 and TRBJ2-6, is SQTIHQWPATLVQPVGSPLSLECTVEGTSNPNLYWYRQAAGRGLQLLFYSVGIGQISSEVPQNLSASRPQDRQFILSSKKLLLSDSGFYLCAWSSGAGANVLTFGAGSRLTVL.

The CDR3: CASSLKSADTQYF. CDR3 DNA sequence: TGCGCCAGCAGCTTGAAATCGGCGGATACGCAGTATTTT. V gene TRBV5-1 combines with J gene TRBJ2-3, with no clear D. Germline loops: CDR1 SGHRS, CDR2 YFSETQ. V lost 1 base and J 6 bases, leaving 9 bases between the germline ends. This CDR3 contains 13 residues.

The V gene is TRBV27, the J gene TRBJ2-6; D not resolved. CDR1 and CDR2 (germline): MNHEY, SMNVEV (reference sequence). This CDR3 has 15 residues. Trimming took 0 bases from V and 4 from J, leaving 7 bases between them. Here the CDR3 reads CASSLSWSGANVLTF. The DNA for the CDR3 is TGTGCCAGCAGTTTATCATGGTCAGGGGCCAACGTCCTGACTTTC.

The V call is TRBV19, the J call TRBJ2-3; the D is unclear. From germline, CDR1 is LNHDA and CDR2 SQIVND (reference sequence). The ends were cut back, 0 bases at V and 10 bases at J, with 14 bases in the middle. The CDR3 loop spans 14 amino acids. The CDR3 protein is CASSIEDGLGSQYF. The CDR3 nucleotides are TGTGCCAGTAGTATAGAGGACGGCCTGGGGTCGCAGTATTTT.

The V and J genes are TRBV5-1 and TRBJ2-7; a possible D gene is TRBD1 (5 bases). Germline CDR1 and CDR2: SGHRS and YFSETQ. V gave up 3 bases and J gave up 3 bases, with 10 bases separating them. The CDR3 is 13 residues long. CDR3 sequence: CASSSDRLYEQYF. The CDR3 bases are TGCGCCAGCAGCTCCGACAGACTCTACGAGCAGTACTTC.

The J gene is TRBJ2-3, the V gene TRBV7-3; no definite D call. Trimming pared 4 bases from V and 2 bases from J, leaving 7 bases between. Germline V gives CDR1 SGHTA, CDR2 FQGTGA. CDR3 length: 13 amino acids. In DNA, the CDR3 is TGTGCCAGCAGCTCCGGACCCACAGATACGCAGTATTTT. Amino acids: CASSSGPTDTQYF.

The V call is TRBV18, the J call TRBJ2-1; 8 bases map to TRBD2. The CDR3 is 17 amino acids. V dropped 5 bases and J dropped 0; count of bases not matched to a gene: 9. Germline V gene data show CDR1 as KGHSH and CDR2 as LQKENI. The CDR3 DNA follows: TGTGCCAGCTCATGGTCCAAGCGGGAGAGCTCCTACAATGAGCAGTTCTTC. Translated: CASSWSKRESSYNEQFF.

DNA of the CDR3: TGTGCCAGCAGCTTTGTTCGTGACCTAGTGTCCTACAATGAGCAGTTCTTC. It encodes CASSFVRDLVSYNEQFF. The gene calls are TRBV11-1 and TRBJ2-1; D gene ambiguous. Trimming removed 3 bases at V and 1 base at J, with 16 bases between. This CDR3 has 17 amino acids. The germline V gene has CDR1 SGHAT and CDR2 FQDESV (reference sequence).